This T cell receptor beta chain was observed in a study of blood T cell repertoires in COVID-19. TCRdb's table, derived via immunoSEQ multiplex PCR, lists solely in-frame clones and lacks some. The sample contains around 200,000 clones, 65% to 85% of which appear only once. V was clipped by 1 base and J by 7 bases; unmatched bases: 4. Germline V gives CDR1 LNHDA, CDR2 SQIVND (reference sequence). The CDR3 is 16 residues long. Those enrolled, adults aged 18 to 89 years, came from around 24 US areas. Participant-reported clinical history was the basis for cohort assignment. Sequencing input: PBMCs or T cells enriched from blood (not recorded which). This sequence was found in a woman in her thirties or forties with acute COVID-19. This chain uses TRBV19 with TRBJ2-1, with 13 bases aligning to TRBD2. The CDR3 DNA reads as TGTGCCAGTAGTATAGTGGGGACTAGCGGGAATAATGAGCAGTTCTTC. Residues: CASSIVGTSGNNEQFF.